The 17 T cell receptor beta chains in this list originate from one sample, sequenced in a study of CXCR3-negative and CXCR3-positive naive CD8 T cells. The authors prepared UMI-labeled TRB cDNA libraries by 5' RACE. TCRdb reprocessed the 5' RACE reads and keeps a single row for each CDR3 protein, giving no DNA. This table lists under 50,000 distinct CDR3 sequences. Sequences were obtained from naive CXCR3- CD8+ T cells from blood. The subset is: CD45RO-CCR7+CD27+CD95- naive CD8+ T cells lacking CXCR3 (TNR3-). These receptor sequences come from a human donor in good health. Some clones in this sample may be carry-over from other donors' samples.

The chain recombines TRBV27 with TRBJ2-7; TCRdb returns TRBD2, unconfirmable since there is no DNA. The CDR3 is made up of 15 amino acids. The germline gives CDR1 MNHEY, CDR2 SMNVEV (reference sequence). CDR3 amino acids: CASSFSRASSYEQYF.

V usage is TRBV14 and J usage is TRBJ2-2. Germline loops: CDR1 SGHDN, CDR2 FVKESK. There are 13 residues in the CDR3. CDR3: CASSLTNRGELFF.

The genes are TRBV29-1 and TRBJ1-1. CDR1 and CDR2 (germline): SQVTM, ANQGSEA. The CDR3 is 12 residues long. The CDR3 here is CSVDRGNTEAFF.

The gene calls are TRBV9 and TRBJ2-3; no DNA is available, so the TRBD1 call from TCRdb remains unchecked. Germline V gives CDR1 SGDLS, CDR2 YYNGEE. CDR3 length equals 14 residues. The CDR3 reads CASSVATGGDTQYF.

The chain recombines TRBV5-4 with TRBJ2-1; TCRdb proposes TRBD1, but this gene call is untestable without DNA. CDR1 is SGHNT and CDR2 is YYREEE in the germline V gene (reference sequence). The length of the CDR3 is 14 residues. CDR3 loop: CASSYTRDYNEQFF.

The V call is TRBV12-3 or TRBV12-4, the J call TRBJ1-2; lacking DNA, the TRBD1 call made by TCRdb goes unchecked. The CDR3 consists of 14 residues. CDR3 loop: CASSLEGPGYGYTF.

The V call is TRBV5-6, the J call TRBJ2-1. This CDR3 is 14 amino acids long. The germline gives CDR1 SGHDT, CDR2 YYEEEE. This CDR3 is CASSLVGAYNEQFF.

This rearrangement joins TRBV5-1 to TRBJ2-1; TCRdb returns TRBD2, unconfirmable since there is no DNA. CDR1 is SGHRS, CDR2 YFSETQ, per germline. The CDR3 covers 15 residues. The CDR3 is CASSPEASGDNEQFF.

The chain is built from TRBV6-5 and TRBJ2-5; TCRdb indicates TRBD1, and absent DNA this call remains unverified. CDR3 length: 15 residues. CDR1 is MNHEY, CDR2 SVGAGI, per germline. The CDR3: CASSKWAANQETQYF.

The chain carries TRBV4-1 and TRBJ2-1; TCRdb calls TRBD2, which cannot be checked without DNA. Germline assignment: CDR1 MGHRA and CDR2 YSYEKL. The CDR3 runs 16 residues. CDR3 in amino acids: CASSQDPGTSGNEQFF.

The chain couples TRBV14 to TRBJ1-2; the D call of TRBD1 rests on TCRdb alone, since no DNA is present to check it. The germline V gene has CDR1 SGHDN and CDR2 FVKESK. This CDR3 region has 16 residues. CDR3 in amino acids: CASSGRGQGAFYGYTF.

The rearrangement uses TRBV6-2 or TRBV6-3 and TRBJ2-7; TCRdb's assignment of TRBD1 cannot be checked, as there is no DNA. The CDR3 extends over 15 amino acids. Germline V gene data show CDR1 as MNHEY and CDR2 as SVGEGT. CDR3 region: CASSVTGVESYEQYF.

V and J are TRBV25-1 and TRBJ2-7. The CDR3 contains 14 residues. Per the germline V gene, CDR1 is MGHDK and CDR2 is SYGVNS. The chain's CDR3 is CASSDAQLYYEQYF.

The chain links TRBV7-2 to TRBJ2-1; absent DNA, TCRdb's TRBD1 call cannot be checked. Germline V gene sequence: CDR1 SGHTA, CDR2 FQGNSA. The CDR3 covers 14 residues. CDR3 amino acids: CASSLGGKGNEQFF.

The gene calls are TRBV20-1 and TRBJ2-3; the D gene TCRdb calls, TRBD2, cannot be checked with no DNA. The CDR3 runs to 15 residues. CDR1 and CDR2 from the germline V gene are DFQATT and SNEGSKA (reference sequence). This CDR3 is CSARLGLAGGDTQYF.

The chain employs TRBV28 and TRBJ2-7. The CDR3 extends over 14 amino acids. CDR1 MDHEN and CDR2 SYDVKM come from the germline V gene. CDR3 sequence reads: CASSLSRTLYEQYF.

The chain links TRBV29-1 to TRBJ2-7; TCRdb selects TRBD2, and the lack of DNA leaves this call unchecked. The CDR3 consists of 12 residues. Germline CDR1 is SQVTM and CDR2 is ANQGSEA. The CDR3 protein is CSVTSGPYEQYF.